This record looks at one T cell receptor beta chain sequence and its context. Its antigen remains unknown. Bulk libraries came from a prior protocol with listed TCR primers. TCRdb used MiXCR to reprocess the PCR reads, holding one entry per CDR3 protein. The table records some 97,000 distinct CDR3 sequences, around 33% of them present only once. The CDR3 is made up of 19 amino acids. Trimming at V came to 8 bases and at J to 10 bases, leaving 27 bases not matched to a gene. Germline assignment: CDR1 MDHEN and CDR2 SYDVKM. These data originate in a study of molecular identifiers for immune sequencing clone quantification. Study findings and constraints: Highly expanded clone sizes could end up underestimated if a barcode were shared by identical TCR molecules. Clones carrying above 20 RNA copies accounted for over 99% of effector molecules, under 1% in naive cells.

Naive CD8 T cells were sorted, and the gate applied was CD8+CD4-CCR7+CD45RA+. The receptor was isolated from a human donor in good health. Some libraries in this study had Jurkat cell RNA spiked in. Sequencing was performed on naive CD8+ T cells from blood, with Jurkat cell RNA spiked in. Documented subset: FACS-sorted CD8+CD4-CCR7+CD45RA+ naive T cells. The chain couples TRBV28 to TRBJ2-3, with 10 bases identical to TRBD2. CDR3 nucleotide sequence: TGTGCCAGCGGCCTTCTAACCGAGACGCGGCTAGCGGGAGAGACTGCGCAGTATTTT. Translated: CASGLLTETRLAGETAQYF.